This entry lists 31 T cell receptor beta chains sequenced from one sample in a study of shared clonotypes between healthy human individuals. Only in-frame clones appear in the TCRdb table, and some are missing; sequencing was by immunoSEQ multiplex PCR. The table lists fewer than 1.8 million clones, roughly 98.5% of them singletons, with about 0.35% in the top ten. Source material: naive CD4+ T cells sorted from blood. Subset here: CD45RA+ positively selected. The source is a man aged 25-45 years in good health.

Turning to this clone: The sample holds other DNA sequences that translate to the same CDR3. The V call is TRBV5-1, the J call TRBJ1-4; 10 nucleotides match TRBD1. CDR1 SGHRS and CDR2 YFSETQ come from the germline V gene. The J segment lost 8 bases and the V segment lost 2 bases, leaving 6 bases of the junction unmatched. The CDR3 is 15 residues long. CDR3 in amino acids: CASSLAGTGEEKLFF. CDR3 bases: TGCGCCAGCAGCTTAGCCGGGACAGGGGAAGAAAAACTGTTTTTT.

The V gene is TRBV18, the J gene TRBJ2-7; 7 nucleotides line up with TRBD1. With 3 bases clipped from V and 2 bases from J, the junction kept 10 bases outside the gene matches. This CDR3 contains 16 residues. The germline gives CDR1 KGHSH, CDR2 LQKENI. This CDR3 reads CASSPQQGPAPYEQYF. CDR3 sequence (DNA): TGTGCCAGCTCACCCCAACAGGGGCCGGCCCCCTACGAGCAGTACTTC. The full variable domain, rest sourced from reference TRBV18 and TRBJ2-7, is NAGVMQNPRHLVRRRGQEARLRCSPMKGHSHVYWYRQLPEEGLKFMVYLQKENIIDESGMPKERFSAEFPKEGPSILRIQQVVRGDSAAYFCASSPQQGPAPYEQYFGPGTRLTVT.

The CDR3 DNA sequence: TGCGCCAGCAGCCAGGACGGGGCAGGGCTTTTGCATGGCTACACCTTC. This encodes CASSQDGAGLLHGYTF. The rearrangement links TRBV4-1 to TRBJ1-2; D might be TRBD1 (5 bases). V was trimmed by 3 bases and J by 6 bases, leaving 20 bases between them. Per the germline V gene, CDR1 is MGHRA and CDR2 is YSYEKL. CDR3 length equals 16 residues.

This chain connects TRBV18 to TRBJ2-3; 7 nucleotides align to TRBD2. The CDR3 sequence is 16 residues long. The V and J ends lost 4 bases and 0 bases, in that order; junction bases with no gene match: 7. Germline V gene data show CDR1 as KGHSH and CDR2 as LQKENI. CDR3 protein: CASSLTLAASTDTQYF. The CDR3 DNA is TGTGCCAGCTCACTTACCCTAGCGGCTAGCACAGATACGCAGTATTTT.

This chain connects TRBV21-1 to TRBJ2-7. TRBV21-1 is listed as a pseudogene. The CDR3 has 10 amino acids. The CDR3 loop reads CATRSLEQYF. The CDR3 DNA is TGTGCCACCCGCTCGTTAGAGCAGTACTTC.

This clone occurred once. This chain links TRBV28 with TRBJ1-5; 9 bases fit TRBD1. The germline V gene has CDR1 MDHEN and CDR2 SYDVKM. The ends lost 4 bases at V and 2 bases at J; junction bases unmatched: 9. The CDR3 totals 17 residues. The CDR3 region has the DNA TGTGCCAGCAGTTCCCGACAGGGGGGATTGGGCAATCAGCCCCAGCATTTT. This sequence encodes CASSSRQGGLGNQPQHF.

The chain combines TRBV19 with TRBJ1-2; D not certain. CDR1 LNHDA and CDR2 SQIVND come from the germline V gene (reference sequence). The V end lost 3 bases, the J end lost 7 bases, and 18 bases lay between the germline ends. This CDR3 region has 15 residues. CDR3 DNA: TGTGCCAGTAGTATCCTGAGTGGGGTAGGAGGTGGCTACACCTTC. It encodes CASSILSGVGGGYTF.

This clone was observed a single time. In the same sample, other DNA sequences code for this CDR3. The V call is TRBV20-1, the J call TRBJ2-5; no clear D gene. The V end lost 1 base, the J end lost 5 bases, and 5 bases lay between the germline ends. The CDR3 extends over 11 amino acids. Germline CDR1 and CDR2: DFQATT and SNEGSKA (reference sequence). This chain's CDR3 is CSARVVETQYF. Here the CDR3 DNA reads TGCAGTGCTAGAGTTGTTGAGACCCAGTACTTC.

This chain connects TRBV19 to TRBJ1-5; D possibly corresponds to TRBD1 (5 bases). CDR3 size: 14 residues. Germline V gene data show CDR1 as LNHDA and CDR2 as SQIVND (reference sequence). V was cut by 2 bases and J by 3 bases, with 8 bases left in between. CDR3 region: CASSIKQDNQPQHF. CDR3 bases: TGTGCCAGTAGTATAAAACAGGACAATCAGCCCCAGCATTTT.

The rearrangement links TRBV6-6 to TRBJ1-5; 10 bases agree with TRBD1. The CDR3 is 16 residues long. Germline CDR1 and CDR2: MNHNY and SVGAGI (reference sequence). The V gene end was trimmed by 2 bases and the J gene end by 0 bases; junction bases not matched to a gene: 1. The CDR3 DNA reads as TGTGCCAGCAGTTACGGGACAGGGGATAGCAATCAGCCCCAGCATTTT. This encodes CASSYGTGDSNQPQHF.

This chain uses TRBV10-3 with TRBJ1-1, with D maybe TRBD1 (5 bases). The V and J ends lost 9 bases and 11 bases respectively, with 22 bases between them. Germline V gene sequence: CDR1 ENHRY, CDR2 SYGVKD. This CDR3 has 13 amino acids. CDR3 DNA: TGTGCCATTAGCCGGGGGGACGCACGCGAGGCTTTCTTT. Residues: CAISRGDAREAFF.

A note on this clone: The sample has other DNA sequences that encode this CDR3 too. The chain uses TRBV5-4 and TRBJ2-5, with D perhaps TRBD2 (6 bases). This CDR3 contains 13 residues. Germline V gene sequence: CDR1 SGHNT, CDR2 YYREEE (reference sequence). The V end was cut by 4 bases, the J end by 5 bases, with 12 bases between. CDR3 in amino acids: CASSLGGVETQYF. CDR3 sequence (DNA): TGTGCCAGCAGCCTGGGGGGAGTTGAGACCCAGTACTTC.

The rearrangement uses TRBV28 and TRBJ2-7, with 10 bases identical to TRBD2. This CDR3 is 14 amino acids long. V lost 6 bases and J lost 7; bases outside the gene matches: 9. Germline CDR1 and CDR2: MDHEN and SYDVKM. The CDR3 sequence: CASSPAGGLGEQYF. CDR3 nucleotides: TGTGCCAGCAGCCCAGCGGGAGGGCTAGGGGAGCAGTACTTC.

This sequence joins TRBV18 and TRBJ2-7; possible D gene TRBD1, 6 bases. Trimming removed 3 bases at V and 2 bases at J, with 11 bases between. CDR1 KGHSH and CDR2 LQKENI come from the germline V gene. CDR3 size: 14 residues. The CDR3: CASSPKGGTYEQYF. As DNA, the CDR3 is TGTGCCAGCTCACCCAAAGGGGGTACCTACGAGCAGTACTTC. Full variable domain (rest looked up from reference TRBV18 and TRBJ2-7): NAGVMQNPRHLVRRRGQEARLRCSPMKGHSHVYWYRQLPEEGLKFMVYLQKENIIDESGMPKERFSAEFPKEGPSILRIQQVVRGDSAAYFCASSPKGGTYEQYFGPGTRLTVT.

V usage is TRBV5-4 and J usage is TRBJ1-5, with TRBD1 matching over 7 bases. Looked up from germline, CDR1 is SGHNT and CDR2 is YYREEE (reference sequence). Trimming cost V 4 bases and J 1 base; bases outside gene matches: 8. CDR3 length: 16 amino acids. The DNA for the CDR3 is TGTGCCAGCAGCCACAGGGGTGAAGGGAGCAATCAGCCCCAGCATTTT. Its translation is CASSHRGEGSNQPQHF.

On this clone: Other DNA sequences in the sample encode the same CDR3. V is TRBV19 and J is TRBJ2-2; D is ambiguous. CDR1 is LNHDA and CDR2 is SQIVND in the germline V gene (reference sequence). The V and J ends lost 3 bases and 8 bases respectively, with 4 bases between them. The CDR3 sequence is 11 residues long. CDR3 region: CASSILGELFF. DNA for the CDR3: TGTGCCAGTAGTATTTTGGGGGAGCTGTTTTTT.

The genes are TRBV9 and TRBJ2-7; D unresolved. CDR1 SGDLS and CDR2 YYNGEE come from the germline V gene. CDR3 length equals 13 residues. Trimming took 4 bases from V and 2 from J, leaving 10 bases between them. The CDR3 bases are TGTGCCAGCAGCCCATCACCAGCCTACGAGCAGTACTTC. Translating it yields CASSPSPAYEQYF. Variable domain in full (rest from reference TRBV9 and TRBJ2-7): DSGVTQTPKHLITATGQRVTLRCSPRSGDLSVYWYQQSLDQGLQFLIQYYNGEERAKGNILERFSAQQFPDLHSELNLSSLELGDSALYFCASSPSPAYEQYFGPGTRLTVT.

This clone was observed a single time. This sequence joins TRBV5-4 and TRBJ2-7, with 10 positions matching TRBD1. The ends lost 4 bases at V and 5 bases at J; junction bases unmatched: 3. Germline values: CDR1 SGHNT, CDR2 YYREEE (reference sequence). This CDR3 has 13 amino acids. The CDR3 DNA reads TGTGCCAGCAGCACGACAGGGGGCGACGAGCAGTACTTC. Translated, it gives CASSTTGGDEQYF.

This chain joins TRBV6-5 and TRBJ1-4; possible D gene TRBD1, 6 bases. V was trimmed by 1 base and J by 2 bases, leaving 11 bases between them. CDR1 and CDR2 (germline): MNHEY, SVGAGI. This CDR3 comprises 16 residues. The CDR3 protein is CASSYWGGATNEKLFF. CDR3 sequence (DNA): TGTGCCAGCAGTTACTGGGGGGGGGCTACTAATGAAAAACTGTTTTTT.

The rearrangement uses TRBV5-1 and TRBJ2-7; D possibly corresponds to TRBD1 (7 bases). This CDR3 region has 15 residues. CDR1 is SGHRS and CDR2 is YFSETQ in the germline V gene. Trimming removed 4 bases at V and 2 bases at J, with 16 bases between. The CDR3 DNA is TGCGCCAGCAGCCCGGGCGGGACAGTTACCTACGAGCAGTACTTC. This sequence encodes CASSPGGTVTYEQYF.

This clone was counted a single time. The rearrangement joins TRBV9 to TRBJ1-4, with D maybe TRBD1 (5 bases). V was trimmed by 3 bases and J by 1 base, leaving 13 bases between them. The germline V gene encodes CDR1 SGDLS and CDR2 YYNGEE. The CDR3 has 16 amino acids. The CDR3 is CASSGEGRLTNEKLFF. CDR3 sequence (DNA): TGTGCCAGCAGCGGAGAGGGGCGGTTAACTAATGAAAAACTGTTTTTT.

This clone was found once. The J gene is TRBJ2-4, the V gene TRBV5-6; possibly TRBD2 for D (6 bases). Looked up from germline, CDR1 is SGHDT and CDR2 is YYEEEE. Deletions cut 3 bases from V and 10 bases from J, with 23 bases between. CDR3 size: 16 residues. Here the CDR3 DNA reads TGTGCCAGCAGCTCCAGCGCTAGCGCCCTCCTCAGAATTCAGTACTTC. Amino acid sequence: CASSSSASALLRIQYF. Drawing the rest from reference TRBV5-6 and TRBJ2-4, the complete variable domain is DAGVTQSPTHLIKTRGQQVTLRCSPKSGHDTVSWYQQALGQGPQFIFQYYEEEERQRGNFPDRFSGHQFPNYSSELNVNALLLGDSALYLCASSSSASALLRIQYFGAGTRLSVL.

This clone was recorded only once. The genes are TRBV27 and TRBJ1-2; tentatively, D is TRBD1 (5 bases). The germline V gene has CDR1 MNHEY and CDR2 SMNVEV (reference sequence). The CDR3 runs to 15 residues. The ends were cut back, 5 bases at V and 0 bases at J, with 13 bases in the middle. CDR3 sequence reads: CASSTDSASNYGYTF. CDR3 DNA sequence: TGTGCCAGCAGTACAGACAGTGCTTCTAACTATGGCTACACCTTC.

This clone was seen just once. The rearrangement links TRBV9 to TRBJ2-5; D perhaps matches TRBD1 (5 bases). The J call may not be correct, given that the DNA end is closer to TRBJ2-7. The CDR3 contains 15 residues. CDR1 and CDR2 (germline): SGDLS, YYNGEE. CDR3 sequence reads: CASSGGRGFSYEQYF. DNA for the CDR3: TGTGCCAGCAGCGGAGGTAGGGGCTTCTCCTACGAGCAGTACTTC.

V is TRBV29-1 and J is TRBJ2-7; 12 nucleotides align to TRBD2. The ends lost 1 base at V and 1 base at J; junction bases unmatched: 8. Germline CDR1 and CDR2: SQVTM and ANQGSEA. The CDR3 contains 17 residues. The CDR3 region is CSVEGLAGEGKSYEQYF. DNA for the CDR3: TGCAGCGTTGAAGGACTAGCGGGAGAGGGGAAATCCTACGAGCAGTACTTC.

The genes are TRBV5-4 and TRBJ2-2, with a tentative D call TRBD2 (6 bases). Trimming stripped 0 bases from V and 4 bases from J, with 7 bases between. The CDR3 is 14 amino acids. Germline CDR1 is SGHNT and CDR2 is YYREEE (reference sequence). This CDR3 reads CASSLAGVTGELFF. As DNA, the CDR3 is TGTGCCAGCAGCTTGGCGGGAGTCACCGGGGAGCTGTTTTTT.

This clone was detected once. The gene calls are TRBV5-1 and TRBJ1-1, with 7 bases aligning to TRBD1. Germline CDR1 SGHRS, CDR2 YFSETQ. V lost 0 bases to trimming and J lost 6 bases; unmatched junction nucleotides: 11. The CDR3 runs to 16 residues. The DNA of the CDR3 is TGCGCCAGCAGCTTGGGTCGAAACAGGGGTCTGGCTGAAGCTTTCTTT. Translating it yields CASSLGRNRGLAEAFF.

CDR3 sequence (DNA): TGTGCCAGCATCCGGGGGCTAGCGGGAGTAAATGAGCAGTTCTTC. It is translated as CASIRGLAGVNEQFF. The chain employs TRBV7-2 and TRBJ2-1; TRBD2 matches at 10 bases. Germline CDR1 SGHTA, CDR2 FQGNSA. The trim removed 7 bases at V and 7 bases at J, leaving 10 bases unmatched. The CDR3 contains 15 residues.

CDR3 nucleotides: TGTGCCAGCAGTGGCAGGGGGACGAACTATGGCTACACCTTC. Translated: CASSGRGTNYGYTF. The chain employs TRBV2 and TRBJ1-2; 7 bases line up with TRBD1. Per the germline V gene, CDR1 is SNHLY and CDR2 is FYNNEI. The CDR3 extends over 14 amino acids. J lost 2 bases, V lost 4 bases, and 4 bases had no gene match. The full variable domain, rest sourced from reference TRBV2 and TRBJ1-2, is EPEVTQTPSHQVTQMGQEVILRCVPISNHLYFYWYRQILGQKVEFLVSFYNNEISEKSEIFDDQFSVERPDGSNFTLKIRSTKLEDSAMYFCASSGRGTNYGYTFGSGTRLTVV.

The V call is TRBV30, the J call TRBJ2-2; D unclear. The V gene lost 2 bases and the J gene lost 1 base, with 8 bases spanning the gap. From germline, CDR1 is GTSNPN and CDR2 SVGIG (reference sequence). CDR3 length equals 14 residues. CDR3 nucleotides: TGTGCCTGGAGTTTTAGAGTGAACACCGGGGAGCTGTTTTTT. Its protein product is CAWSFRVNTGELFF.

This clone came up a few times. Other DNA sequences within the sample encode an identical CDR3. The V gene is TRBV5-1, the J gene TRBJ2-3; TRBD2 matches at 11 bases. Germline CDR1 is SGHRS and CDR2 is YFSETQ. The CDR3 runs to 16 residues. V trimming: 4 bases; J trimming: 0 bases; junction bases outside the gene matches: 4. The CDR3 here is CASSPGTSGSTDTQYF. The DNA of the CDR3 is TGCGCCAGCAGCCCGGGGACTAGCGGTAGCACAGATACGCAGTATTTT.